The 12 T cell receptor beta chains reported below all come from one sample, sequenced in a study of human T cells and chemical hapten exposure. From the RACE reads, TCRdb called clonotypes with MiXCR, one entry per CDR3 protein. The sample lists approximately 80,000 distinct CDR3 sequences, roughly 7.2% seen once, with under 2% in the top ten. Time point specified: patch test 1, 2 weeks after DPC sensitization. As to treatment: therapeutic diphenylcyclopropenone sensitization with weekly scalp DPC. Source: whole blood, taken in connection with sensitization to the hapten diphenylcyclopropenone (DPC). The receptor set was obtained from a woman in her thirties with alopecia areata. Some clones in this sample may be carry-over from other donors' samples.

This clonotype was recorded many times. The chain couples TRBV10-3 to TRBJ2-7; unclear D gene. Trimming removed 4 bases at V and 2 bases at J, with 15 bases between. This CDR3 comprises 15 residues. Germline V gene sequence: CDR1 ENHRY, CDR2 SYGVKD. Here the CDR3 DNA reads TGTGCCATCAGTGTTTCGGTTGGTATGACCTACGAGCAGTACTTC. It is translated as CAISVSVGMTYEQYF.

This clonotype has ten or more counts. The rearrangement joins TRBV5-4 to TRBJ2-1; 7 bases are a match to TRBD2. V was pared by 5 bases and J by 8 bases, with 7 bases of the junction left unmatched. Germline assignment: CDR1 SGHNT and CDR2 YYREEE (reference sequence). CDR3 size: 13 residues. The CDR3 here is CASRVAGRDEQFF. For the CDR3, the DNA is TGTGCCAGCAGGGTGGCAGGGAGGGATGAGCAGTTCTTC.

This clonotype showed up many times. The rearrangement uses TRBV9 and TRBJ2-1; D is perhaps TRBD2 (6 bases). The CDR3 is 17 amino acids. V lost 1 base and J 0 bases, leaving 14 bases between the germline ends. Germline V gene sequence: CDR1 SGDLS, CDR2 YYNGEE. The CDR3 bases are TGTGCCAGCAGCGTATATAGCGGCAGGAGCTCCTACAATGAGCAGTTCTTC. This encodes CASSVYSGRSSYNEQFF.

This clonotype was counted many times. V and J are TRBV6-1 and TRBJ1-5; TRBD1 agrees at 8 bases. The CDR3 extends over 16 amino acids. CDR1 is MNHNS and CDR2 is SASEGT in the germline V gene. After removal of 1 base from V and 5 bases from J, the junction contained 7 bases not matched to a gene. The CDR3 DNA reads TGTGCCAGCAGTGAAGGTTCAGGGGGCCCCTATCAGCCCCAGCATTTT. Translated: CASSEGSGGPYQPQHF.

This clonotype turned up a few times. The chain joins TRBV5-4 to TRBJ1-1, with 10 bases identical to TRBD1. The germline V gene has CDR1 SGHNT and CDR2 YYREEE (reference sequence). The J segment lost 3 bases and the V segment lost 3 bases, leaving 2 bases of the junction unmatched. The CDR3 length is 14 residues. The CDR3 here is CASSWGQGYTEAFF. CDR3 sequence (DNA): TGTGCCAGCAGCTGGGGACAGGGGTACACTGAAGCTTTCTTT.

This clonotype has ten or more counts. The V and J genes are TRBV19 and TRBJ2-5, with unresolved D. In germline, CDR1 is LNHDA, CDR2 SQIVND (reference sequence). Trimming left V 4 bases short and J 5 bases short, with 5 bases between. The length of the CDR3 is 11 residues. CDR3 DNA sequence: TGTGCCAGTAGTAGTCGGGAGACCCAGTACTTC. Translation gives CASSSRETQYF.

This clonotype was counted only a few times. This chain links TRBV7-9 with TRBJ2-3; no reliable D call. Germline loops: CDR1 SEHNR, CDR2 FQNEAQ (reference sequence). The V gene lost 5 bases and the J gene lost 5 bases, with 17 bases spanning the gap. CDR3 size: 15 residues. This CDR3 is CASSPSAYRVDTQYF. The CDR3 DNA follows: TGTGCCAGCAGCCCATCGGCTTACCGGGTAGATACGCAGTATTTT.

This clonotype has ten or more counts. The CDR3 nucleotides read TGTGCCAGCACCCTAGACAGGGAGGCTTCACCCCTCCACTTT. The encoded protein is CASTLDREASPLHF. The genes are TRBV12-3 or TRBV12-4 and TRBJ1-6; TRBD1 aligns across 7 bases. Trimming at V came to 7 bases and at J to 9 bases, leaving 9 bases not matched to a gene. The CDR3 is 14 residues long.

This clonotype was recorded many times. The chain employs TRBV7-3 and TRBJ1-1; D is possibly TRBD1 (5 bases). The CDR3 length is 13 residues. V gave up 3 bases and J gave up 5 bases, with 10 bases separating them. Per the germline V gene, CDR1 is SGHTA and CDR2 is FQGTGA. The CDR3 DNA reads as TGTGCCAGCAGCTTCTTAGGGGATACTGAAGCTTTCTTT. Residues: CASSFLGDTEAFF. Full variable domain (rest looked up from reference TRBV7-3 and TRBJ1-1): GAGVSQTPSNKVTEKGKYVELRCDPISGHTALYWYRQSLGQGPEFLIYFQGTGAADDSGLPNDRFFAVRPEGSVSTLKIQRTERGDSAVYLCASSFLGDTEAFFGQGTRLTVV.

This clonotype was picked up a small number of times. This rearrangement joins TRBV20-1 to TRBJ1-1; D is possibly TRBD1 (5 bases). The CDR3 loop spans 14 amino acids. CDR1 and CDR2 from the germline V gene are DFQATT and SNEGSKA (reference sequence). V was cut by 8 bases and J by 1 base, with 17 bases left in between. The CDR3 spells CSSRWGGANTEAFF. The CDR3 region has the DNA TGCAGTTCACGTTGGGGAGGGGCGAACACTGAAGCTTTCTTT.

In this sample, this clonotype turned up a few times. The rearrangement links TRBV20-1 to TRBJ1-1; 9 bases map to TRBD1. There are 14 residues in the CDR3. V was clipped by 6 bases and J by 3 bases; unmatched bases: 8. Germline assignment: CDR1 DFQATT and CDR2 SNEGSKA (reference sequence). The CDR3 nucleotides are TGCAGTGCAGACGCCGGGACAGGGTACACTGAAGCTTTCTTT. Protein: CSADAGTGYTEAFF.

This clonotype was detected many times. The chain carries TRBV11-3 and TRBJ2-5; a possible D gene is TRBD1 (5 bases). Looked up from germline, CDR1 is SGHNT and CDR2 is YENEEA. The CDR3 extends over 15 amino acids. The V gene lost 5 bases and the J gene lost 3 bases, with 16 bases spanning the gap. DNA for the CDR3: TGTGCCAGCAGCCCAGGGCCGGACCCTGAAGAGACCCAGTACTTC. This codes for CASSPGPDPEETQYF.